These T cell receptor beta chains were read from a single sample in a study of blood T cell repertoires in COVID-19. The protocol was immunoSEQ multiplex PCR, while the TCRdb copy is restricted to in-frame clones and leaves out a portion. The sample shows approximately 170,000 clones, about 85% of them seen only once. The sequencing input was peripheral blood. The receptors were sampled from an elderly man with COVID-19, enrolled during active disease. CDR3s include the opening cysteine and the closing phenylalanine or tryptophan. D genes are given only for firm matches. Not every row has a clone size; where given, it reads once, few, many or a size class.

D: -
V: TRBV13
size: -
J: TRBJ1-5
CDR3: CASSRGGVYNQPQHF
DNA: TGTGCCAGCTCCCGCGGGGGGGTCTATAATCAGCCCCAGCATTTT

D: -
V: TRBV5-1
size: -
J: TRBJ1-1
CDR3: CASSLSVAMNTEAFF
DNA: TGCGCCAGCAGCTTGAGTGTAGCCATGAACACTGAAGCTTTCTTT

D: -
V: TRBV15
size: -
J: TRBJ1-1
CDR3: CATSRAWRGEGFMNTEAFF
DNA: TGTGCCACCAGCAGAGCGTGGAGGGGTGAGGGATTTATGAACACTGAAGCTTTCTTT

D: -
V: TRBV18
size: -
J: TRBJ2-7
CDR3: CASSPGGRTYEQYF
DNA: TGTGCCAGCTCACCAGGGGGCAGAACCTACGAGCAGTACTTC

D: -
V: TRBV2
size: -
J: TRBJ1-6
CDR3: CASKRESSYNSPLHF
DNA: TGTGCCAGCAAGCGGGAGAGCTCCTATAATTCACCCCTCCACTTT

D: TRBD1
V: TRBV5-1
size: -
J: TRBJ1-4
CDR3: CASSLDRGGEKLFF
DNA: TGCGCCAGCAGCCTAGACAGGGGCGGCGAAAAACTGTTTTTT

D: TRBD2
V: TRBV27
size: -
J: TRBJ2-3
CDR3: CASRGLAGGTDTQYF
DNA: TGTGCCAGCCGCGGACTAGCGGGAGGCACAGATACGCAGTATTTT

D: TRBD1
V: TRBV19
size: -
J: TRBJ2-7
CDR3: CASGTGLSYEQYF
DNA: TGTGCCAGCGGGACAGGCCTCTCCTACGAGCAGTACTTC

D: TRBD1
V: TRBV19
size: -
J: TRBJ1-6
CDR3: CASSSRDRPYSPLHF
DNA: TGTGCCAGTAGTAGCCGGGACAGGCCATATTCACCCCTCCACTTT

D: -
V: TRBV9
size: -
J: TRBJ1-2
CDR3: CASSVQGANYGYTF
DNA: TGTGCCAGCAGCGTCCAAGGAGCAAACTATGGCTACACCTTC

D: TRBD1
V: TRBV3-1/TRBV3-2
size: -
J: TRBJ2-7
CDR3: CASSHGTDYEQYF
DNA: TGTGCCAGCAGCCACGGGACAGACTACGAGCAGTACTTC

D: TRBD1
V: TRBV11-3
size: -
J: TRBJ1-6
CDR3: CASSSQGEVSPLHF
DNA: TGTGCCAGCAGTTCGCAGGGGGAGGTGTCACCCCTCCACTTT

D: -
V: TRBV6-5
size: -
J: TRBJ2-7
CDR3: CASAGYEQYF
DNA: TGTGCCAGCGCAGGATACGAGCAGTACTTC

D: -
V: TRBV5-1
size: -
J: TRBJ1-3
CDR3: CASSPSGLLTGNTIYF
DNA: TGCGCCAGCAGCCCTTCCGGACTGCTTACTGGAAACACCATATATTTT

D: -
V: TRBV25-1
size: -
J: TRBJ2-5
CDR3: CASSEYGRVSETQYF
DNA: TGTGCCAGCAGTGAATATGGCAGGGTGTCAGAGACCCAGTACTTC

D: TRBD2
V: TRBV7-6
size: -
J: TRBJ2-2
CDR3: CASSLGGNGELFF
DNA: TGTGCCAGCAGCTTGGGGGGGAACGGGGAGCTGTTTTTT

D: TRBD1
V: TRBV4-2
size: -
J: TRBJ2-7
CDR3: CASSQDRGRGNLPSSYEQYF
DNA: TGTGCCAGCAGCCAAGATCGGGGCAGGGGGAACCTCCCTAGCTCCTACGAGCAGTACTTC

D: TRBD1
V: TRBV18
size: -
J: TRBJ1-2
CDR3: CASSSDVQGYGYTF
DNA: TGTGCCAGCTCATCGGACGTACAGGGGTATGGCTACACCTTC

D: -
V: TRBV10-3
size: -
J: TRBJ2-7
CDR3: CAISDGQEHYEQYF
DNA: TGTGCCATCAGTGATGGGCAGGAACACTACGAGCAGTACTTC

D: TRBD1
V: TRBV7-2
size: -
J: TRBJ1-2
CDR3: CASSFTGGAGPGYTF
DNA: TGTGCCAGCAGCTTCACAGGGGGCGCAGGTCCAGGCTACACCTTC

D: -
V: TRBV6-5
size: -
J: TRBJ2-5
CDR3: CASYRQETQYF
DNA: TGTGCCAGCTACAGACAAGAGACCCAGTACTTC

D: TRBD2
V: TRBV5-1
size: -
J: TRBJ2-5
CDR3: CASSPGLAGDTQETQYF
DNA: TGCGCCAGCAGCCCCGGACTAGCGGGGGACACACAAGAGACCCAGTACTTC

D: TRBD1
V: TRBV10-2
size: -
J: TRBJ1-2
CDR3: CASSLVKRGQGGGYTF
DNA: TGCGCCAGCAGCCTCGTTAAACGGGGACAGGGAGGTGGCTACACCTTC

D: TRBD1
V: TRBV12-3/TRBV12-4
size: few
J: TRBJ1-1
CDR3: CASSWTGIAEAFF
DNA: TGTGCCAGCAGTTGGACAGGGATCGCTGAAGCTTTCTTT

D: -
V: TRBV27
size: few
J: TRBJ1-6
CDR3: CASSHRQDSPLHF
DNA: TGTGCCAGCAGTCACCGACAGGATTCACCCCTCCACTTT

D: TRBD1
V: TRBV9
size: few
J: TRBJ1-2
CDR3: CASSPETGKYGYTF
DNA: TGTGCCAGCAGCCCCGAGACAGGGAAGTATGGCTACACCTTC

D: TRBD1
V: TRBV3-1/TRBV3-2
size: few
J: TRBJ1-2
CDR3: CASSVGQGDGYTF
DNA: TGTGCCAGCAGTGTGGGACAGGGCGACGGCTACACCTTC

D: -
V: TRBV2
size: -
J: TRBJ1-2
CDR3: CASSLGGTDGYTF
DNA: TGTGCCAGCAGTCTGGGGGGGACCGACGGCTACACCTTC

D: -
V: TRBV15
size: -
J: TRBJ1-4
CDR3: CATSRGETNEKLFF
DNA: TGTGCCACCAGCAGAGGGGAGACTAATGAAAAACTGTTTTTT

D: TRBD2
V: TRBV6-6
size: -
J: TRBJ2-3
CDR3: CASSYSFAGGTDTQYF
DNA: TGTGCCAGCAGTTACTCTTTTGCGGGGGGCACAGATACGCAGTATTTT

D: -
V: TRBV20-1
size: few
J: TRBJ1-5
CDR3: CSAHKPPQHF
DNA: TGCAGTGCTCATAAGCCGCCCCAGCATTTT